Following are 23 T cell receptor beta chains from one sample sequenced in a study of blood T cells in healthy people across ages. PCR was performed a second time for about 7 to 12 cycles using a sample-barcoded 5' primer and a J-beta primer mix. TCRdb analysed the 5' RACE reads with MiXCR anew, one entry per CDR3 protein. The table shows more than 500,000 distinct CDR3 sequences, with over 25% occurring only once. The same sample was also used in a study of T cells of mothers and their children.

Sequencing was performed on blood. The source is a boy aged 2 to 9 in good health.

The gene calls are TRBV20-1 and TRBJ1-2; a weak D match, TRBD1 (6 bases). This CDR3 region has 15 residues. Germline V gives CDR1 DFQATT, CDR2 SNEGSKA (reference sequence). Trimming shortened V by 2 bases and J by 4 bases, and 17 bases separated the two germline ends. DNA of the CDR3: TGCAGTGCTAGACCCCAGGGGCTCCTGAGCTATGGCTACACCTTC. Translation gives CSARPQGLLSYGYTF.

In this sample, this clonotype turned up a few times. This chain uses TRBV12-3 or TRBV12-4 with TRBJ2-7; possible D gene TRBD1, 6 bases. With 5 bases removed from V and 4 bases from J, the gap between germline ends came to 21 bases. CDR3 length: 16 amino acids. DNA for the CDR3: TGTGCCAGCAGTCCCCCGGGACACGAGGGATTTTACGAGCAGTACTTC. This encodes CASSPPGHEGFYEQYF.

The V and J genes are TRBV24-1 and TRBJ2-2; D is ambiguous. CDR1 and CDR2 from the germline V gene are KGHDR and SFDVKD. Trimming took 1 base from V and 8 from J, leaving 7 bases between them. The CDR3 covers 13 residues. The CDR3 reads CATSDLGGGELFF. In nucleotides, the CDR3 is TGTGCCACCAGTGATTTAGGCGGAGGGGAGCTGTTTTTT.

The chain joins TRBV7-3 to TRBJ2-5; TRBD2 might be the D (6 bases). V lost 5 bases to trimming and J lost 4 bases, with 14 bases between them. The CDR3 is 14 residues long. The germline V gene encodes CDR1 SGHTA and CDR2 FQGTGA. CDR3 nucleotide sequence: TGTGCCAGCAGCCCTGGGATGGAGGGAGAGACCCAGTACTTC. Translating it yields CASSPGMEGETQYF.

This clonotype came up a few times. CDR3 protein: CASRPDLATSTDTQYF. The CDR3 coding sequence is TGTGCCAGCAGACCCGATCTAGCGACCAGCACAGATACGCAGTATTTT. This chain links TRBV7-2 with TRBJ2-3; a weak D match, TRBD2 (6 bases). Germline V lookup: CDR1 SGHTA, CDR2 FQGNSA. V was shortened by 6 bases and J by 0 bases, with 16 bases between the two germline ends. The CDR3 loop spans 16 amino acids.

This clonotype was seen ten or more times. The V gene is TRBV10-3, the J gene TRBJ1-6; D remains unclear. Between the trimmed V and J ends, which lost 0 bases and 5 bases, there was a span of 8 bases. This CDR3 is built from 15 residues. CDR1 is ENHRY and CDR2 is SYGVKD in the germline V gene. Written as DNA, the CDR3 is TGTGCCATCAGTGAGTCGATGGCTAATAATTCACCCCTCCACTTT. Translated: CAISESMANNSPLHF.

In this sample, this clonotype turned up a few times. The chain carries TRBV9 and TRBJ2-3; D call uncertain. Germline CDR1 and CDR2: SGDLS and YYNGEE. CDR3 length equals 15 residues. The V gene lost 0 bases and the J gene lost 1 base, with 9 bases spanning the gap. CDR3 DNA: TGTGCCAGCAGCGTAGAAGGGTCGCGCACAGATACGCAGTATTTT. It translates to CASSVEGSRTDTQYF.

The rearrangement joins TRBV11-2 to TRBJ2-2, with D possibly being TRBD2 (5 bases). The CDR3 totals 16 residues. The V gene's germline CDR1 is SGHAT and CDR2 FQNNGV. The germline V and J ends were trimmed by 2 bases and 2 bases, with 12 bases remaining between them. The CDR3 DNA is TGTGCCAGCAGCTTATCGGCCTGGACTAACACCGGGGAGCTGTTTTTT. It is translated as CASSLSAWTNTGELFF.

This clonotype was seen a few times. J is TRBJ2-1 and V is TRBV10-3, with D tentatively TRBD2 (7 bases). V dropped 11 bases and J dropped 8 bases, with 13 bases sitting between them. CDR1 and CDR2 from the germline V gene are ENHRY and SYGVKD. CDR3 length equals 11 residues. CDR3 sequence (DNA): TGTGCCGGAGGGGGGGCCGATGAGCAGTTCTTC. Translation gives CAGGGADEQFF.

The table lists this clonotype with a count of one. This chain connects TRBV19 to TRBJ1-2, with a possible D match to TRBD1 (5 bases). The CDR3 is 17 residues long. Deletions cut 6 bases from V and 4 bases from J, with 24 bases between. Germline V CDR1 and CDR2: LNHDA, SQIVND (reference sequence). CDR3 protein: CASSTGGTAISLYGYTF. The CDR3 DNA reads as TGTGCCAGTAGCACCGGGGGGACGGCTATTTCCCTCTATGGCTACACCTTC.

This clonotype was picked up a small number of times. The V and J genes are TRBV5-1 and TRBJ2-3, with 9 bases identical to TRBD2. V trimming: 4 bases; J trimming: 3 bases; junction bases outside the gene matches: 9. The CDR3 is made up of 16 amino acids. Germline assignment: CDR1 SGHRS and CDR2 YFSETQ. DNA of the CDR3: TGCGCCAGCAGCCTCAATAGCGGGAGATCAACAGATACGCAGTATTTT. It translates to CASSLNSGRSTDTQYF.

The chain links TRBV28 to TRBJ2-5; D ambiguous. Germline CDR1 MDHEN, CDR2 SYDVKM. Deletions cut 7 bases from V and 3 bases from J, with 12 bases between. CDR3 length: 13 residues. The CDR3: CASTDSSKETQYF. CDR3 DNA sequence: TGTGCCAGCACCGACTCGTCTAAAGAGACCCAGTACTTC.

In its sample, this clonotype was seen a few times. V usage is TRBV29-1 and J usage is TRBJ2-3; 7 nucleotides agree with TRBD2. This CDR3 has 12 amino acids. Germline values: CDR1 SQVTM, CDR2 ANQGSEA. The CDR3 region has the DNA TGCGGATCGGGGGGAAGCACAGATACGCAGTATTTT. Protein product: CGSGGSTDTQYF.

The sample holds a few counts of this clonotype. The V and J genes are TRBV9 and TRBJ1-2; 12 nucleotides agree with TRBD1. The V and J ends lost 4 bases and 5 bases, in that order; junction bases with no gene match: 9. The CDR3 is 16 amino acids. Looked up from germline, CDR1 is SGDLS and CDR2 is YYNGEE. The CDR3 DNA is TGTGCCAGCAGCCCCCCCGGGACAGGGGGCAGGTATGGCTACACCTTC. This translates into CASSPPGTGGRYGYTF.

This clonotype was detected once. CDR3 residues: CASSSPGWWNTEAFF. CDR3 bases: TGTGCCAGCAGCTCTCCGGGGTGGTGGAACACTGAAGCTTTCTTT. The chain employs TRBV5-6 and TRBJ1-1; D remains unclear. Germline loops: CDR1 SGHDT, CDR2 YYEEEE. This CDR3 has 15 residues. Trimming shortened V by 3 bases and J by 1 base, and 13 bases separated the two germline ends. Full variable domain (rest looked up from reference TRBV5-6 and TRBJ1-1): DAGVTQSPTHLIKTRGQQVTLRCSPKSGHDTVSWYQQALGQGPQFIFQYYEEEERQRGNFPDRFSGHQFPNYSSELNVNALLLGDSALYLCASSSPGWWNTEAFFGQGTRLTVV.

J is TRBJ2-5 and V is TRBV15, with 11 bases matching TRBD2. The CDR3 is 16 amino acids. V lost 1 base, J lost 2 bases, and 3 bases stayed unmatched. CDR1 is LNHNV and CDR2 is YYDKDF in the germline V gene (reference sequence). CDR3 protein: CATSRATSGTQETQYF. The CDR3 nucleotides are TGTGCCACCAGCAGAGCGACTAGCGGGACACAAGAGACCCAGTACTTC.

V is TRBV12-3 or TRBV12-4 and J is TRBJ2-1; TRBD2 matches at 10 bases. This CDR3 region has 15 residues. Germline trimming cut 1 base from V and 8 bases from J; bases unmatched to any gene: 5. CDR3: CASSLGLAGAYEQFF. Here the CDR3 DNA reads TGTGCCAGCAGTTTAGGCCTAGCGGGAGCCTATGAGCAGTTCTTC.

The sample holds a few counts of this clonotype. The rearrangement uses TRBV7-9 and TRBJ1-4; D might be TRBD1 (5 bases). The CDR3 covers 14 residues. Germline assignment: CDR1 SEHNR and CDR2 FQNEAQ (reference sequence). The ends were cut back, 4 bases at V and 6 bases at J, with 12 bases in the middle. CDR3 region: CASSSTDRDEKLFF. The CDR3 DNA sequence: TGTGCCAGCAGCTCGACAGATCGGGATGAAAAACTGTTTTTT. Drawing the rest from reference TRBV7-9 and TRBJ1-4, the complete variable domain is DTGVSQNPRHKITKRGQNVTFRCDPISEHNRLYWYRQTLGQGPEFLTYFQNEAQLEKSRLLSDRFSAERPKGSFSTLEIQRTEQGDSAMYLCASSSTDRDEKLFFGSGTQLSVL.

This chain's CDR3 is CSARVASAGNEQFF. CDR3 sequence (DNA): TGCAGTGCTAGAGTAGCGTCAGCAGGTAATGAGCAGTTCTTC. The genes are TRBV20-1 and TRBJ2-1; TRBD2 might be the D (5 bases). Per the germline V gene, CDR1 is DFQATT and CDR2 is SNEGSKA (reference sequence). CDR3 length: 14 amino acids. V was trimmed by 1 base and J by 7 bases, leaving 14 bases between them.

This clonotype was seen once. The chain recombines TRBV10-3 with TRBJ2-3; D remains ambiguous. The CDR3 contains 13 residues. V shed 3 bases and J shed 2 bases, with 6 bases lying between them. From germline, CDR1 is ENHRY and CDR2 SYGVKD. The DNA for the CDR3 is TGTGCCATCAGTGAACCCAACACAGATACGCAGTATTTT. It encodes CAISEPNTDTQYF.

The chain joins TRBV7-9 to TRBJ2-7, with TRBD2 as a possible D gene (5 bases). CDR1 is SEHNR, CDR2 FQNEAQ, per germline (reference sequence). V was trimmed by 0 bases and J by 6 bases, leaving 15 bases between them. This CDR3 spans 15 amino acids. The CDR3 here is CASSLAQRATSEQYF. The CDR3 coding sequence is TGTGCCAGCAGCTTAGCCCAACGCGCCACTAGCGAGCAGTACTTC.

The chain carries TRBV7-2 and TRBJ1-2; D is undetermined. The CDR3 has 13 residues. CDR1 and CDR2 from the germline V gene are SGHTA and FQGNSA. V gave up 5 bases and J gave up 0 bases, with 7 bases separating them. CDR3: CASSPGTNYGYTF. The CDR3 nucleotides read TGTGCCAGCAGCCCCGGGACTAACTATGGCTACACCTTC.

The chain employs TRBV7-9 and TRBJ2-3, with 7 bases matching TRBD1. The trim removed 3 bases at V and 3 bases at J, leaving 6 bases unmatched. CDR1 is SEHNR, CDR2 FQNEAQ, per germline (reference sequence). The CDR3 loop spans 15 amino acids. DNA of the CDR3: TGTGCCAGCAGCTTCGGGACAGCATTGACAGATACGCAGTATTTT. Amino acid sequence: CASSFGTALTDTQYF.